Given below is one T cell receptor beta chain in context. The sequencing template was cDNA reverse transcribed from extracted RNA. Here immunoSEQ multiplex PCR was the method, and the copy in TCRdb shows in-frame clones only, minus some. Among 85,000 to 110,000 clones, approximately 52% were seen once, and the ten largest hold 8.8%. The CDR3 length is 12 residues. After removal of 4 bases from V and 11 bases from J, the junction contained 9 bases not matched to a gene. The germline gives CDR1 GTSNPN, CDR2 SVGIG (reference sequence). The sample originates from a study of CD8+ T cells in alopecia areata.

Sequencing was carried out using CD4+ T cells sorted from blood. The source is a human donor in good health. The chain carries TRBV30 and TRBJ1-2, with 8 positions matching TRBD1. The CDR3 here is CAWNPGQGEYTF. The CDR3 DNA sequence: TGTGCCTGGAACCCCGGACAGGGAGAGTACACCTTC.